This T cell receptor beta chain was captured in a study of blood T cell repertoires in COVID-19. Study information: Sites in the United States, Italy and Spain provided acute and convalescent COVID-19 samples. PBMCs, B-cell-depleted T cells, or T cells were the source of the cDNA or gDNA that made up the material.

The CDR3 consists of 13 residues. V was cut by 0 bases and J by 5 bases, with 5 bases left in between. In germline, CDR1 is LGHDT, CDR2 YNNKEL (reference sequence). Participant ages covered about 18 to 100 years across about two dozen US areas. Cohort 3 recovery required two negative PCRs, clearance, or symptom resolution. Repertoires were generated with immunoSEQ multiplex PCR, while TCRdb's copy carries only in-frame clones and drops some. The sample comprises 150,000 to 200,000 clones, more than 75% of which are singletons, and 7% to 10% rests with the top ten. The receptor's source is a woman aged 25 to 39 who had recovered from COVID-19. Material: PBMCs or T cells enriched from blood (not recorded which). The chain carries TRBV3-1 (or the pseudogene TRBV3-2) and TRBJ1-5; no definite D call. The CDR3 bases are TGTGCCAGCAGCCAAGACCTGTATCAGCCCCAGCATTTT. Protein product: CASSQDLYQPQHF.